Reported below is one T cell receptor beta chain. What it binds is not known. The CDR3 consists of 14 residues. V dropped 2 bases and J dropped 5 bases, with 10 bases sitting between them. Per germline, CDR1 KGHDR and CDR2 SFDVKD. Unique molecular identifiers were used in preparing the TCRbeta library. TCRdb reprocessed the PCR reads with MiXCR, giving one entry per CDR3 protein. Of just over 950,000 distinct CDR3 sequences in the sample, roughly 29% were seen once. The data are from a study of T-cell reconstitution after alpha-beta-depleted transplantation in children. Whole-study results and caveats: Several hundred graft clones that had expanded were reportedly the source of alpha-beta T cells about two months after transplant.

The starting material was PBMCs, mostly from graft donor cells, obtained 360 days after TCRalphabeta/CD19-depleted stem cell transplant. V usage is TRBV24-1 and J usage is TRBJ2-3, with unresolved D. This sequence was found in a boy younger than two who had a stem cell transplant for SCID, so the T cells may come from the graft donor. Here the CDR3 DNA reads TGTGCCACCAGTGATTCCTCCTGGGAAGATACGCAGTATTTT. Amino acids: CATSDSSWEDTQYF.